Listed below are T cell receptor beta chains from one sample, sequenced in a study of technical replicates of blood from several donors. The table came from immunoSEQ multiplex PCR; TCRdb's copy has only in-frame clones and leaves some out. Of around 90,000 clones listed, roughly 93% were seen once; the top ten hold under 0.5%. Specimen: T cells isolated from PBMCs. The receptors were sampled from a human donor in good health. CDR3s include the opening cysteine and the closing phenylalanine or tryptophan. The order of the fields is clone size, D gene, J gene, V gene, CDR3 DNA, CDR3 protein. The D gene is left open where the match is weak. Not all rows give a size; the values are once, few, many and, for expanded clones, a class.

once | TRBD1 | TRBJ1-4 | TRBV7-9 | TGTGCCAGCAGCTTAGGGCGGCAGGGGGATGAAAAACTGTTTTTT | CASSLGRQGDEKLFF
NA | NA | TRBJ2-7 | TRBV27 | TGTGCCAGCAGTTTAGGGCCTAACTACGAGCAGTACTTC | CASSLGPNYEQYF
NA | TRBD2 | TRBJ2-1 | TRBV7-9 | TGTGCCAGCAGCTTAGTGGGGCGGGGGAATGAGCAGTTCTTC | CASSLVGRGNEQFF
NA | TRBD2 | TRBJ2-7 | TRBV27 | TGTGCCAGCAGTTTGGCCTCCGGACTAGCGGGAGAGCAGTACTTC | CASSLASGLAGEQYF
NA | TRBD1 | TRBJ2-7 | TRBV4-1 | TGCGCCAGCAGCCAACGCGACAGGGAATCCTACGAGCAGTACTTC | CASSQRDRESYEQYF
NA | TRBD1 | TRBJ1-2 | TRBV4-2 | TGTGCCAGCAGCCTCCACCCTAGGACAGGGGGCCATGGCTACACCTTC | CASSLHPRTGGHGYTF
NA | NA | TRBJ2-7 | TRBV11-2 | TGTGCCAGCAGCTTAGGACCTCAGGGCTACGAGCAGTACTTC | CASSLGPQGYEQYF
once | NA | TRBJ1-2 | TRBV19 | TGTGCCAGTAGTATTTATATGACAGGCCAGGTTTATGGCTACACCTTC | CASSIYMTGQVYGYTF
NA | NA | TRBJ1-1 | TRBV5-4 | TGTGCCAGCAGACGAGGAGGCCGCACCAACACTGAAGCTTTCTTT | CASRRGGRTNTEAFF
NA | NA | TRBJ1-1 | TRBV7-8 | TGTGCCAGCAGCCTGGGACAAAACACTGAAGCTTTCTTT | CASSLGQNTEAFF
few | TRBD1 | TRBJ1-1 | TRBV13 | TGTGCCAGCAGCTATGGGACAGGCACTGAAGCTTTCTTT | CASSYGTGTEAFF
NA | NA | TRBJ2-1 | TRBV29-1 | TGCAGCGTTGAAACGGCTAGCTTCTACAATGAGCAGTTCTTC | CSVETASFYNEQFF
NA | TRBD2 | TRBJ2-7 | TRBV6-5 | TGTGCCAGCAGCTCGCTAGCGGCCGGGTACGAGCAGTACTTC | CASSSLAAGYEQYF
NA | TRBD2 | TRBJ2-3 | TRBV28 | TGTGCCAGCAGTTTACTAGCGGGAGTGTTCAGTACGCAGTATTTT | CASSLLAGVFSTQYF
NA | TRBD2 | TRBJ2-1 | TRBV6-5 | TGTGCCAGCAGTTACGTAGCGGGAGACTACAATGAGCAGTTCTTC | CASSYVAGDYNEQFF
NA | NA | TRBJ1-5 | TRBV29-1 | TGCAGCGTTGGAGAGATGGCAGATCAGCCCCAGCATTTT | CSVGEMADQPQHF
NA | NA | TRBJ1-1 | TRBV30 | TGTGCCTGGAGTGCCACAGACAGAAAGAACACTGAAGCTTTCTTT | CAWSATDRKNTEAFF
NA | NA | TRBJ1-2 | TRBV19 | TGTGCCAGTTCGGGAAGGAACTATGGCTACACCTTC | CASSGRNYGYTF
NA | TRBD2 | TRBJ2-1 | TRBV5-4 | TGTGCCAGCAGCTTGGGCGGGAGGAACAATGAGCAGTTCTTC | CASSLGGRNNEQFF
NA | NA | TRBJ2-2 | TRBV9 | TGTGCCAGCAGCGTAGAACTGAACACCGGGGAGCTGTTTTTT | CASSVELNTGELFF
NA | NA | TRBJ2-3 | TRBV7-9 | TGTGCCAGCAGCCCCTCTGTTGAGGACACAGATACGCAGTATTTT | CASSPSVEDTDTQYF
NA | NA | TRBJ2-5 | TRBV5-6 | TGTGCCAGCAGCTTGGGAGGGGGGACAGCCCAAGAGACCCAGTACTTC | CASSLGGGTAQETQYF
few | NA | TRBJ2-2 | TRBV19 | TGTGCCAGCAGGGAGGCGAAGAACACCGGGGAGCTGTTTTTT | CASREAKNTGELFF
NA | NA | TRBJ1-5 | TRBV19 | TGTGCCAGTAGGTTCACAGAGAATCAGCCCCAGCATTTT | CASRFTENQPQHF
NA | TRBD2 | TRBJ2-2 | TRBV2 | TGTGCCAGCAGTGAATTTGGCGGGAGGGCCGGGGAGCTGTTTTTT | CASSEFGGRAGELFF
NA | TRBD2 | TRBJ2-2 | TRBV28 | TGTGCCAGCAGTCCGGGACTAGCGAAGGGGGAGCTGTTTTTT | CASSPGLAKGELFF
NA | TRBD1 | TRBJ1-4 | TRBV28 | TGTGCCAGCAGTCGACAGGGGGCTTCTAATGAAAAACTGTTTTTT | CASSRQGASNEKLFF
NA | NA | TRBJ2-2 | TRBV28 | TGTGCCACCCTAAGTACAGGGACGTCCGGGGAGCTGTTTTTT | CATLSTGTSGELFF
NA | NA | TRBJ2-7 | TRBV6-1 | TGTGCCAGCAGTGTATCAGCGTCCTACGAGCAGTACTTC | CASSVSASYEQYF